The rows below give T cell receptor beta chains drawn from one sample of a study of shared clonotypes between healthy human individuals. Only in-frame clones appear in the TCRdb table, and some are missing; sequencing was by immunoSEQ multiplex PCR. The table shows 450,000 to 500,000 clones, with 60% to 80% occurring only once. Material for sequencing was PBMCs. The receptors originated from a woman aged 40 to 49 in good health. Some clones in this sample may be carry-over from other donors' samples. Each CDR3 is given with its conserved first and last residue. A D gene is named only where the DNA matches it firmly. For some rows the clone size is stated as once, few or many, or as a class when expanded; others skip it.

j_call clone_size d_call v_call cdr3_nt cdr3_aa
TRBJ2-3 . . TRBV11-3 TGTGCCAGCAGCTTAGACGGCAGCGGCATTACAGATACGCAGTATTTT CASSLDGSGITDTQYF
TRBJ2-1 once TRBD2 TRBV7-9 TGTGCCAGCAGCTTAGTAGCGGGGAGCTCCTACAATGAGCAGTTCTTC CASSLVAGSSYNEQFF
TRBJ1-2 . TRBD1 TRBV6-6 TGTGCCAGCAGTGGACAGGCTCCCCCCTATGGCTACACCTTC CASSGQAPPYGYTF
TRBJ2-3 once TRBD2 TRBV6-4 TGTGCCAGCAGCACCGGGACTAGCGGGGGCACAGATACGCAGTATTTT CASSTGTSGGTDTQYF
TRBJ2-2 . TRBD1 TRBV18 TGTGCCAGCTCACCACGGACAGGGGGCCGCACCGGGGAGCTGTTTTTT CASSPRTGGRTGELFF
TRBJ1-2 . . TRBV6-1 TGTGCCAGCTCAATAGGGGGAGACTATGGCTACACCTTC CASSIGGDYGYTF
TRBJ2-7 few . TRBV18 TGTGCCAGCTCACCCCTCGGGGTCCACTCCTACGAGCAGTACTTC CASSPLGVHSYEQYF
TRBJ2-2 . . TRBV19 TGTGCCAGTAGTATAGGCCCTCCCCGACAGACCACCGGGGAGCTGTTTTTT CASSIGPPRQTTGELFF
TRBJ1-2 . . TRBV23-1 TGCGCCAGCAGTCACCCCACAAGGGAGACCTTC CASSHPTRETF
TRBJ1-4 . . TRBV7-9 TGTGCCAGCAGCTCGGCAGCCCGTAATGAAAAACTGTTTTTT CASSSAARNEKLFF
TRBJ1-1 . . TRBV28 TGTGCCAGCAGTTTATCGGGGCCCTGGAGCACTGAAGCTTTCTTT CASSLSGPWSTEAFF
TRBJ1-2 . . TRBV6-1 TGTGCCAGCAGTTCCTATGGCTACACCTTC CASSSYGYTF
TRBJ2-7 few TRBD2 TRBV18 TGTGCCAGCTCCCCAGGGACTAGAGACTACGAGCAGTACTTC CASSPGTRDYEQYF
TRBJ1-1 few . TRBV7-9 TGTGCCAGCAGCTTAATGGACCTCATGAACACTGAAGCTTTCTTT CASSLMDLMNTEAFF
TRBJ2-7 . . TRBV6-5 TGTGCCAGCAGCCTCTCTAGCGTCGACCGCTACGAGCAGTACTTC CASSLSSVDRYEQYF
TRBJ2-4 . TRBD1 TRBV18 TGTGCCAGCTCACCGGGACAGGGGGAAAACATTCAGTACTTC CASSPGQGENIQYF
TRBJ2-7 . . TRBV6-5 TGTCCCACCCCCCCTGCTTACGAGCAGTACTTC CPTPPAYEQYF
TRBJ1-1 . . TRBV6-5 TGTGCCAGCAGTTACTCGAGGAACCTCGCTGAAGCTTTCTTT CASSYSRNLAEAFF